A selection of T cell receptor beta chains follows, all from one sample in a study of early T cells in non-severe SARS-CoV-2 infection. TCRdb called the 5' RACE reads again in MiXCR, with one record for every CDR3 protein. In the table there are tens of thousands of distinct CDR3 sequences, around 9.1% of which are singletons. Input material: whole blood. The receptors here all came from an adult who was a healthcare worker with PCR-confirmed SARS-CoV-2 infection or an uninfected control (not recorded which). Both conserved end residues are part of each CDR3. D genes are given only for firm matches. Clone size is shown for a subset of rows, as once, few, many or a class of expanded clone.

TRBV6-5,TRBJ1-1,.,.,CASSYSNRWNTEAFF,TGTGCCAGCAGTTACTCGAACAGGTGGAACACTGAAGCTTTCTTT
TRBV5-1,TRBJ1-2,.,.,CASSFDRENYGYTF,TGCGCCAGCAGCTTTGATCGGGAGAACTATGGCTACACCTTC
TRBV29-1,TRBJ2-7,many,.,CSVDVRGARGLPEQYF,TGCAGCGTTGATGTTAGGGGGGCTAGGGGTCTTCCCGAGCAGTACTTC
TRBV24-1,TRBJ2-3,many,.,CATSDGQTSTDTQYF,TGTGCCACCAGTGATGGGCAGACCTCCACAGATACGCAGTATTTT
TRBV11-2,TRBJ1-6,many,.,CASTQSGVSPLHF,TGTGCCAGCACCCAAAGTGGGGTATCACCCCTCCACTTT
TRBV13,TRBJ2-7,many,TRBD2,CASSPPGLVYSEQYF,TGTGCCAGCAGCCCCCCGGGACTAGTCTATTCCGAGCAGTACTTC
TRBV10-3,TRBJ1-1,.,TRBD1,CAIRPRGLNTEAFF,TGTGCCATCAGACCCAGGGGGCTGAACACTGAAGCTTTCTTT
TRBV7-2,TRBJ2-7,many,TRBD1,CASSLGPGTGPYEQYF,TGTGCCAGCAGCTTGGGTCCCGGGACAGGCCCCTACGAGCAGTACTTC
TRBV5-8,TRBJ1-4,many,.,CASSLGDRIDEKLFF,TGTGCCAGCAGCCTGGGGGATAGGATTGATGAAAAACTGTTTTTT
TRBV11-2,TRBJ2-3,.,TRBD2,CASSLDPTGGPVDTQYF,TGTGCCAGCAGCTTAGATCCTACGGGAGGGCCTGTAGATACGCAGTATTTT
TRBV6-5,TRBJ2-1,few,TRBD1,CASSYSGTGSYNEQFF,TGTGCCAGCAGTTACTCAGGGACAGGCTCCTACAATGAGCAGTTCTTC
TRBV27,TRBJ1-5,.,.,CASSRVPSGRNQPQHF,TGTGCCAGCAGCCGGGTCCCTTCTGGTCGCAATCAGCCCCAGCATTTT
TRBV7-2,TRBJ1-3,many,TRBD1,CASSATTGDGNTIYF,TGTGCCAGCAGCGCCACGACAGGGGACGGAAACACCATATATTTT
TRBV29-1,TRBJ1-2,many,.,CSVRPGPYGYTF,TGCAGCGTCCGACCTGGTCCCTATGGCTACACCTTC
TRBV9,TRBJ2-3,many,.,CASSPHTSKDTQYF,TGTGCCAGCAGCCCCCATACCTCGAAAGATACGCAGTATTTT
TRBV11-2,TRBJ2-2,many,.,CASSLRWADTGELFF,TGTGCCAGCAGCTTAAGATGGGCCGACACCGGGGAGCTGTTTTTT
TRBV20-1,TRBJ2-5,many,.,CSAWDIETQYF,TGCAGTGCTTGGGACATAGAGACCCAGTACTTC
TRBV7-9,TRBJ2-7,.,.,CASSLSLTGNEQYF,TGTGCCAGCAGCTTAAGCCTTACAGGGAACGAGCAGTACTTC
TRBV5-1,TRBJ2-3,many,.,CASSLATIGDTQYF,TGCGCCAGCAGCTTGGCCACTATTGGAGATACGCAGTATTTT
TRBV24-1,TRBJ2-2,many,.,CATSDSPGSGTGELFF,TGTGCCACCAGTGATTCCCCGGGGAGCGGCACCGGGGAGCTGTTTTTT
TRBV5-1,TRBJ1-1,few,.,CASSLAYVSRNTEAFF,TGCGCCAGCAGCTTGGCCTATGTCAGCAGAAACACTGAAGCTTTCTTT
TRBV5-1,TRBJ2-6,many,.,CASSLPRLGANVLTF,TGCGCCAGCAGCTTGCCCAGGCTCGGGGCCAACGTCCTGACTTTC
TRBV20-1,TRBJ2-1,few,TRBD2,CSATPLVGGSPWEQFF,TGCAGTGCTACCCCCCTGGTGGGGGGGAGCCCTTGGGAGCAGTTCTTC
TRBV6-5,TRBJ2-3,many,.,CASSSRQDRRQYF,TGTGCCAGCAGTTCCCGGCAGGACAGACGGCAGTATTTT
TRBV12-3/TRBV12-4,TRBJ2-5,many,TRBD2,CASSQAGGHRTDQYF,TGTGCCAGCAGCCAAGCGGGGGGTCACCGTACGGACCAGTACTTC